What follows are 22 T cell receptor beta chains derived from one specimen sequenced in a study of blood T cell repertoires in COVID-19. This table comes from immunoSEQ multiplex PCR, and its TCRdb copy is limited to in-frame clones, with some not included. The sample carries about 410,000 clones, just over 85% recorded once. Sequenced sample: peripheral blood. Receptors were obtained from a woman in her thirties with active or convalescent COVID-19.

This clone has only one observation. The V call is TRBV19, the J call TRBJ1-6; weak D call: TRBD1 (6 bases). Germline lookup yields CDR1 LNHDA and CDR2 SQIVND (reference sequence). V lost 5 bases and J lost 0, with 11 bases in between. The length of the CDR3 is 16 residues. CDR3 bases: TGTGCCAGTAGTGAGAGGGGGAGCTCCTATAATTCACCCCTCCACTTT. Its protein product is CASSERGSSYNSPLHF.

This clone has only one observation. The chain is built from TRBV5-1 and TRBJ1-1; D might be TRBD1 (5 bases). CDR1 is SGHRS and CDR2 is YFSETQ in the germline V gene. This CDR3 region has 14 residues. The V and J ends lost 4 bases and 1 base respectively, with 11 bases between them. The CDR3 loop is CASSVTTGNTEAFF. CDR3 in DNA: TGCGCCAGCAGCGTCACCACAGGGAACACTGAAGCTTTCTTT.

The chain is built from TRBV15 and TRBJ1-2, with 9 nucleotides matching TRBD1. This CDR3 has 15 amino acids. V lost 3 bases, J lost 6 bases, and 8 bases stayed unmatched. Germline lookup yields CDR1 LNHNV and CDR2 YYDKDF (reference sequence). CDR3 sequence reads: CATSSADWTGDGYTF. In nucleotides, the CDR3 is TGTGCCACCAGCAGCGCCGACTGGACAGGGGATGGCTACACCTTC.

The rearrangement links TRBV11-2 to TRBJ1-1; D call uncertain. The V gene lost 1 base and the J gene lost 0 bases, with 18 bases spanning the gap. This CDR3 has 18 residues. The germline V gene has CDR1 SGHAT and CDR2 FQNNGV. The CDR3 loop is CASSLALLGEIMNTEAFF. The CDR3 DNA is TGTGCCAGCAGCTTAGCACTCCTCGGGGAGATCATGAACACTGAAGCTTTCTTT.

V and J are TRBV5-1 and TRBJ1-6, with TRBD1 matching 8 bases. V shed 4 bases, J shed 9 bases, and the junction held 9 bases outside the gene matches. This CDR3 spans 15 amino acids. Germline CDR1 and CDR2: SGHRS and YFSETQ. The CDR3 here is CASSLMGQGASPLHF. The CDR3 DNA reads as TGCGCCAGCAGCCTCATGGGGCAGGGGGCTTCACCCCTCCACTTT. Filled out from reference TRBV5-1 and TRBJ1-6, the complete variable domain reads KAGVTQTPRYLIKTRGQQVTLSCSPISGHRSVSWYQQTPGQGLQFLFEYFSETQRNKGNFPGRFSGRQFSNSRSEMNVSTLELGDSALYLCASSLMGQGASPLHFGNGTRLTVT.

CDR3 DNA sequence: TGCAGCGTGTACAGGGATGGCTACACCTTC. Protein sequence: CSVYRDGYTF. This chain links TRBV29-1 with TRBJ1-2; D may be TRBD1 (6 bases). The germline CDR1 and CDR2 sequences are SQVTM and ANQGSEA. The CDR3 totals 10 residues. The germline V and J ends were trimmed by 6 bases and 6 bases, with 8 bases remaining between them.

The V and J genes are TRBV6-5 and TRBJ2-7; the D gene is possibly TRBD2 (5 bases). The germline V and J ends were trimmed by 8 bases and 0 bases, with 14 bases remaining between them. The CDR3 sequence is 14 residues long. The germline V gene encodes CDR1 MNHEY and CDR2 SVGAGI. The CDR3 loop reads CASGSEADSYEQYF. The CDR3, as DNA: TGTGCCAGCGGCTCGGAGGCGGACTCCTACGAGCAGTACTTC.

Note on this clone: Within the sample, other DNA sequences also encode this same CDR3. The chain carries TRBV5-1 and TRBJ1-3; 9 nucleotides align to TRBD1. Per the germline V gene, CDR1 is SGHRS and CDR2 is YFSETQ. The CDR3 is 16 residues long. The V segment lost 0 bases and the J segment 4 bases; nucleotides outside the gene matches: 5. CDR3 residues: CASSLAGTGSGNTIYF. The CDR3, as DNA: TGCGCCAGCAGCTTGGCCGGGACAGGGAGCGGAAACACCATATATTTT.

This chain joins TRBV2 and TRBJ2-2; tentatively, D is TRBD2 (5 bases). Germline V gene lookup returns CDR1 SNHLY and CDR2 FYNNEI. V shed 3 bases and J shed 0 bases, with 11 bases lying between them. The CDR3 contains 16 residues. Written as DNA, the CDR3 is TGTGCCAGCAGTGAGCAGAGGGCGGCGAACACCGGGGAGCTGTTTTTT. Residues: CASSEQRAANTGELFF.

The rearrangement uses TRBV28 and TRBJ2-3; D might be TRBD1 (6 bases). This CDR3 spans 17 amino acids. Trimming left V 4 bases short and J 1 base short, with 18 bases between. Germline assignment: CDR1 MDHEN and CDR2 SYDVKM. CDR3 nucleotides: TGTGCCAGCAGTTCGCCGATGGACAGCACCCGCACAGATACGCAGTATTTT. It yields the protein CASSSPMDSTRTDTQYF.

V usage is TRBV18 and J usage is TRBJ1-5; 12 bases are a match to TRBD1. CDR1 KGHSH and CDR2 LQKENI come from the germline V gene. This CDR3 comprises 15 residues. The V gene end was trimmed by 3 bases and the J gene end by 6 bases; junction bases not matched to a gene: 3. CDR3 loop: CASSPGTGGLQPQHF. The CDR3 region has the DNA TGTGCCAGCTCACCTGGGACAGGGGGCCTTCAGCCCCAGCATTTT.

The chain joins TRBV5-8 to TRBJ2-2; 7 nucleotides agree with TRBD1. The V and J ends lost 4 bases and 1 base, in that order; junction bases with no gene match: 4. The V gene's germline CDR1 is SGHTS and CDR2 YDEGEE. CDR3 length equals 15 residues. The CDR3 sequence is CASSTGQLNTGELFF. CDR3 nucleotides: TGTGCCAGCAGCACGGGACAGTTGAACACCGGGGAGCTGTTTTTT.

This clone was found a few times. The chain recombines TRBV5-1 with TRBJ2-2; the D is unclear. Between the trimmed V and J ends, which lost 0 bases and 7 bases, there was a span of 10 bases. CDR3 length: 14 residues. Germline V lookup: CDR1 SGHRS, CDR2 YFSETQ. The CDR3 is CASSLEVLGGELFF. The CDR3 bases are TGCGCCAGCAGCTTGGAAGTTCTCGGCGGGGAGCTGTTTTTT.

V and J are TRBV7-8 and TRBJ1-3, with D tentatively TRBD1 (6 bases). The length of the CDR3 is 16 residues. The V and J ends lost 0 bases and 7 bases respectively, with 16 bases between them. Germline V gives CDR1 SGHVS, CDR2 FQNEAQ. The CDR3 bases are TGTGCCAGCAGCTTAGCGAATATAGGGACAAGGAACACCATATATTTT. Protein: CASSLANIGTRNTIYF. The variable domain in full, completed from reference TRBV7-8 and TRBJ1-3, reads GAGVSQSPRYKVAKRGQDVALRCDPISGHVSLFWYQQALGQGPEFLTYFQNEAQLDKSGLPSDRFFAERPEGSVSTLKIQRTQQEDSAVYLCASSLANIGTRNTIYFGEGSWLTVV.

The rearrangement links TRBV2 to TRBJ2-2; tentatively, D is TRBD2 (6 bases). V lost 4 bases, J lost 0 bases, and 9 bases lay in between. CDR3 length: 15 residues. The germline CDR1 and CDR2 sequences are SNHLY and FYNNEI. The CDR3: CASSAGGPNTGELFF. In DNA form, the CDR3 reads TGTGCCAGCAGTGCCGGGGGACCGAACACCGGGGAGCTGTTTTTT.

This rearrangement joins TRBV5-1 to TRBJ1-3; D is undetermined. The CDR3 consists of 15 residues. V shed 0 bases and J shed 0 bases, with 7 bases lying between them. CDR1 and CDR2 (germline): SGHRS, YFSETQ. The CDR3 region has the DNA TGCGCCAGCAGCTTGGCTTACAGCTCTGGAAACACCATATATTTT. Its protein product is CASSLAYSSGNTIYF.

This chain connects TRBV27 to TRBJ2-7; D possibly corresponds to TRBD1 (6 bases). CDR1 and CDR2 from the germline V gene are MNHEY and SMNVEV (reference sequence). Trimming pared 7 bases from V and 6 bases from J, leaving 13 bases between. The CDR3 runs 12 residues. DNA for the CDR3: TGTGCCAGCAACAATATAGGGGGCGAGCAGTACTTC. Amino acid sequence: CASNNIGGEQYF.

A remark on this clone: This CDR3 is also generated by other DNA sequences in the sample. The gene calls are TRBV5-4 and TRBJ1-6, with no clear D. Germline V CDR1 and CDR2: SGHNT, YYREEE (reference sequence). The CDR3 totals 14 residues. V was pared by 2 bases and J by 7 bases, with 10 bases between. The CDR3 loop is CASSFPGSNSPLHF. Here the CDR3 DNA reads TGTGCCAGCAGCTTCCCGGGAAGCAATTCACCCCTCCACTTT.

This sequence joins TRBV28 and TRBJ2-7, with D possibly matching TRBD1 (5 bases). V lost 5 bases to trimming and J lost 5 bases, with 13 bases between them. The CDR3 runs to 13 residues. The germline V gene encodes CDR1 MDHEN and CDR2 SYDVKM. The DNA for the CDR3 is TGTGCCAGCAGTACAGGACAAGTCAACGAGCAGTACTTC. This codes for CASSTGQVNEQYF.

The V and J genes are TRBV15 and TRBJ2-5, with 12 bases aligning to TRBD1. The CDR3 consists of 17 residues. Germline V gene lookup returns CDR1 LNHNV and CDR2 YYDKDF (reference sequence). J lost 5 bases, V lost 2 bases, and 9 bases had no gene match. In DNA form, the CDR3 reads TGTGCCACCAGCAGATCCGGGACAGGGGGCAGTGGGGAGACCCAGTACTTC. It translates to CATSRSGTGGSGETQYF.

The J gene is TRBJ2-7, the V gene TRBV5-1; TRBD1 matches at 10 bases. Germline lookup yields CDR1 SGHRS and CDR2 YFSETQ. The J segment lost 6 bases and the V segment lost 5 bases, leaving 11 bases of the junction unmatched. This CDR3 has 15 residues. The CDR3 protein is CASRETGTGVAEQYF. Written as DNA, the CDR3 is TGCGCCAGCAGGGAGACCGGGACAGGGGTCGCCGAGCAGTACTTC.

This clone has a single count. The rearrangement uses TRBV25-1 and TRBJ1-1; TRBD1 matches 7 bases. Germline V lookup: CDR1 MGHDK, CDR2 SYGVNS. Trimming took 1 base from V and 10 from J; bases not matched to a gene: 12. The CDR3 extends over 15 amino acids. The CDR3 region is CASSEWGTARPLAFF. CDR3 nucleotides: TGTGCCAGCAGTGAATGGGGGACAGCCCGTCCCCTAGCTTTCTTT.